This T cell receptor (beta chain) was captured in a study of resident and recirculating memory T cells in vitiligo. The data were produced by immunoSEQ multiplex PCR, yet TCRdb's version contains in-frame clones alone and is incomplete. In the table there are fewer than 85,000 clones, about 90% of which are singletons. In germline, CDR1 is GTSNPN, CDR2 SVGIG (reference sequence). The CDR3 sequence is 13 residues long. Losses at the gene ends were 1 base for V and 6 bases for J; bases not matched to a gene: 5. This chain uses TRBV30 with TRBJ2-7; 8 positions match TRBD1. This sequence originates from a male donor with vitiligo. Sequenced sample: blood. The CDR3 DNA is TGTGCCTGGAGTGGGACAGGGTCAAGCGAGCAGTACTTC. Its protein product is CAWSGTGSSEQYF. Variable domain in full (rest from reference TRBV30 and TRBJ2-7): SQTIHQWPATLVQPVGSPLSLECTVEGTSNPNLYWYRQAAGRGLQLLFYSVGIGQISSEVPQNLSASRPQDRQFILSSKKLLLSDSGFYLCAWSGTGSSEQYFGPGTRLTVT.